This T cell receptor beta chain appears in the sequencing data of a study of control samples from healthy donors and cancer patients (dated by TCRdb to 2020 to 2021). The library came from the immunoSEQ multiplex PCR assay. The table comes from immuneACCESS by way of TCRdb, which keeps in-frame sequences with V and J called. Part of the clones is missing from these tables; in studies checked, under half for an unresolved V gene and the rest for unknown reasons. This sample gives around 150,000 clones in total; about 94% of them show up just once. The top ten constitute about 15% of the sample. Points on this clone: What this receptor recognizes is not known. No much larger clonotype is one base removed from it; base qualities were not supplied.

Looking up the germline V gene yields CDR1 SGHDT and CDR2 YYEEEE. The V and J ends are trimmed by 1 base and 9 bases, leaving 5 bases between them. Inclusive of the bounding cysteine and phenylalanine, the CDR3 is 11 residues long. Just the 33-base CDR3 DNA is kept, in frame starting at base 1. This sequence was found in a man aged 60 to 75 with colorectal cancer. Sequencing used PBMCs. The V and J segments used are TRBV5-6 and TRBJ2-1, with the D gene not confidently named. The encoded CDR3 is CASSLYLEQFF. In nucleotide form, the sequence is TGTGCCAGCAGCTTGTATCTTGAGCAGTTCTTC.